This TCR beta chain emerged from a study of shared clonotypes between healthy human individuals. The CDR3 extends over 13 amino acids. Per germline, CDR1 SNHLY and CDR2 FYNNEI. The V end was cut by 5 bases, the J end by 0 bases, with 7 bases between. Clones were sequenced by immunoSEQ multiplex PCR, and TCRdb holds only the in-frame ones, with some missing. The sample has about 490,000 clones; roughly 80% are singletons. Donors were healthy HIV-negative adults without recently reported acute infections or vaccinations. Every one of the donors was a Caucasian adult that lived in Nashville, Tennessee. The sample was PBMCs. The J gene is TRBJ1-1, the V gene TRBV2; D might be TRBD1 (5 bases). The sequence came from a woman between 40 and 55 years old in good health. Some clones in this sample may be carry-over from other donors' samples. The CDR3 loop reads CASSTGLNTEAFF. In nucleotides, the CDR3 is TGTGCCAGCAGTACAGGCCTGAACACTGAAGCTTTCTTT.